This TCR beta chain originates from a study of OX40 agonist ivuxolimab in advanced cancers. Looked up from germline, CDR1 is SEHNR and CDR2 is FQNEAQ (reference sequence). This CDR3 is built from 15 residues. V was trimmed by 5 bases and J by 0 bases, leaving 13 bases between them. Sequencing used immunoSEQ multiplex PCR; TCRdb keeps in-frame clones, though not all of them. The table includes about 25,000 clones, 80% to 90% detected once. The clonotype was recovered from an adult with an advanced solid tumor such as melanoma, head and neck, liver or kidney cancer. The V and J genes are TRBV7-9 and TRBJ1-1; no clear D. The sequencing here drew on CD4+ or CD8+ T cells sorted from blood, taken in a trial of the OX40 agonist ivuxolimab. The CDR3: CASSLVTVMNTEAFF. In DNA form, the CDR3 reads TGTGCCAGCAGCCTTGTGACGGTGATGAACACTGAAGCTTTCTTT.